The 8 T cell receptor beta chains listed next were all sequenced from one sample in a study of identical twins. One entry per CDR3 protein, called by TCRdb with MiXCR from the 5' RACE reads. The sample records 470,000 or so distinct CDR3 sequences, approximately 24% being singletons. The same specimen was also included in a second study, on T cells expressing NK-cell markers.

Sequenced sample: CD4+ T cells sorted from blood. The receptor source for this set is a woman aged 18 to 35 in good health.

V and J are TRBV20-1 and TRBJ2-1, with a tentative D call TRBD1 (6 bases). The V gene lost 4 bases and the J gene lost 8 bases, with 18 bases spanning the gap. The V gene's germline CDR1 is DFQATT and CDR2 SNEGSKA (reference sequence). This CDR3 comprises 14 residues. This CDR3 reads CSATEGYREYEQFF. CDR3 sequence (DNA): TGCAGTGCTACGGAAGGGTACAGGGAATATGAGCAGTTCTTC.

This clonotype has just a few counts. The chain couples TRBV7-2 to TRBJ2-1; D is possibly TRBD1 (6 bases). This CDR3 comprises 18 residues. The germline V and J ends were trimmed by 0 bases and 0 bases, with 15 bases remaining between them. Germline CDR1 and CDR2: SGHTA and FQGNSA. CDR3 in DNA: TGTGCCAGCAGCTTAGCGTACAGGGCCCCTAACTCCTACAATGAGCAGTTCTTC. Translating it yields CASSLAYRAPNSYNEQFF.

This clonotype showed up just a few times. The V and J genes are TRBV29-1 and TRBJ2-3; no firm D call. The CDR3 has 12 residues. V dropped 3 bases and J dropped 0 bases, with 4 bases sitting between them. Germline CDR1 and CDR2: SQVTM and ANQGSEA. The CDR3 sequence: CSVEESTDTQYF. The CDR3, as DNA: TGCAGCGTTGAGGAGAGCACAGATACGCAGTATTTT.

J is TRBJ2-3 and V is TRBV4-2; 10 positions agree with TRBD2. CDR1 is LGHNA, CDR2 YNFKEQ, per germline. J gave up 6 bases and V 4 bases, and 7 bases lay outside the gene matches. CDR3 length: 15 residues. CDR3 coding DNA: TGTGCCAGCAGCCGAGGACTAGCGGCTCAGGATACGCAGTATTTT. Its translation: CASSRGLAAQDTQYF.

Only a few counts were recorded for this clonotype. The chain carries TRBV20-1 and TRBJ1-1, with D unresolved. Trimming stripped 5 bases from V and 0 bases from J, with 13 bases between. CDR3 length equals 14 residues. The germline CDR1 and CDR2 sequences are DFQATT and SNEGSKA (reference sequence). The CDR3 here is CSAALISVNTEAFF. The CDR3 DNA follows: TGCAGTGCTGCCCTCATTTCAGTGAACACTGAAGCTTTCTTT.

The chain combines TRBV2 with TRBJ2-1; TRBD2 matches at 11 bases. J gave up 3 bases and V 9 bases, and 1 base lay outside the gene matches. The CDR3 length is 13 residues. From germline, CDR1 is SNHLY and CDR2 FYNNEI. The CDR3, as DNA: TGTGCCAGTCTAGCGGGGGGCTACAATGAGCAGTTCTTC. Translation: CASLAGGYNEQFF.

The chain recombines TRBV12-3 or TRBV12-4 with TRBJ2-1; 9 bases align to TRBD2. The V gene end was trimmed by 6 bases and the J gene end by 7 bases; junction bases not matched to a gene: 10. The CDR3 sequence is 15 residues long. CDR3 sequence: CASSLVSSGINEQFF. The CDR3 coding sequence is TGTGCCAGCAGCCTTGTGTCTAGCGGGATAAATGAGCAGTTCTTC.

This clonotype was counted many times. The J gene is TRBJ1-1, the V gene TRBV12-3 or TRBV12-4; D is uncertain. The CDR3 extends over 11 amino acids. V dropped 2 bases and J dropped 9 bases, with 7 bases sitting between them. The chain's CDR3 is CASSLWQKAFF. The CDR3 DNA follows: TGTGCCAGCAGTTTATGGCAGAAAGCTTTCTTT.